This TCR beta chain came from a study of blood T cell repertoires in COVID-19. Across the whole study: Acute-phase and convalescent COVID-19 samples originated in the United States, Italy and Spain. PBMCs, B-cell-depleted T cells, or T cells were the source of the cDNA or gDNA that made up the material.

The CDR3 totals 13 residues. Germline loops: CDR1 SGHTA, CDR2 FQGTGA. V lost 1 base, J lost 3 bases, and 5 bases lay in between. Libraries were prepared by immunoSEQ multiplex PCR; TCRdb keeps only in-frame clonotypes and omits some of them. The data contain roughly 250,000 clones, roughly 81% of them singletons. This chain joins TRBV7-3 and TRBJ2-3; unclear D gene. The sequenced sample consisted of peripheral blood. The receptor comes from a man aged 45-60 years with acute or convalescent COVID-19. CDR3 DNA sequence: TGTGCCAGCAGCTTAAGTATTACAGATACGCAGTATTTT. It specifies CASSLSITDTQYF.